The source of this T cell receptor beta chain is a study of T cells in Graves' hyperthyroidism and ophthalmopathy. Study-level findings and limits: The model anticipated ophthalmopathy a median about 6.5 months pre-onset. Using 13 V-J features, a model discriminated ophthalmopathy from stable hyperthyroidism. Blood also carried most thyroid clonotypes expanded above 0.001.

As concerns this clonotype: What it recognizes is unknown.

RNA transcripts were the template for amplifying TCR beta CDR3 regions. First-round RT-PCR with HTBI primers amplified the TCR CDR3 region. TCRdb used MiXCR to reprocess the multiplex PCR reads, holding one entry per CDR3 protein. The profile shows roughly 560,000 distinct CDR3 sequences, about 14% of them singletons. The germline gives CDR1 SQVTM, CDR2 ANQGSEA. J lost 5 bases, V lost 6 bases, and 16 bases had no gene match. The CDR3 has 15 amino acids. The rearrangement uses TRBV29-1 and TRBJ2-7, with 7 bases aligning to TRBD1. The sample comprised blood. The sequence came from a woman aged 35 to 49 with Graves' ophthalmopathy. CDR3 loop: CSVRTGTVIFDEQYF. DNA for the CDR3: TGCAGCGTGAGGACAGGAACCGTTATATTCGACGAGCAGTACTTC.